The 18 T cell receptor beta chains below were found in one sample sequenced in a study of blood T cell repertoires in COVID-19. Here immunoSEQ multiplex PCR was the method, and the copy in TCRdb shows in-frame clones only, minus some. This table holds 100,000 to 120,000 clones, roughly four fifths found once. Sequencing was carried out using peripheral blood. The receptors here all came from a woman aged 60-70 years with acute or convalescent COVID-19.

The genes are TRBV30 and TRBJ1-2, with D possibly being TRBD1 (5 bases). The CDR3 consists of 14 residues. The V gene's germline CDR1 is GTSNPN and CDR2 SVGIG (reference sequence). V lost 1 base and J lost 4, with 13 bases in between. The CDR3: CAWSEAGEIYGYTF. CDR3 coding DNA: TGTGCCTGGAGTGAGGCGGGGGAGATCTATGGCTACACCTTC.

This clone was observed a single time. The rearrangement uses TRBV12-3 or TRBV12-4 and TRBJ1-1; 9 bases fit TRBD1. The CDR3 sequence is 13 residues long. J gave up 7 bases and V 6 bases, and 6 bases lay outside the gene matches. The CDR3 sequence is CASRGQGELEAFF. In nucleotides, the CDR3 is TGTGCCAGCAGGGGACAGGGCGAACTTGAAGCTTTCTTT.

The chain's CDR3 is CAITGTQGGELFF. The CDR3 DNA sequence: TGTGCCATCACCGGGACTCAGGGCGGGGAGCTGTTTTTT. The gene calls are TRBV10-3 and TRBJ2-2; D is perhaps TRBD2 (6 bases). This CDR3 has 13 amino acids. With 7 bases removed from V and 7 bases from J, the gap between germline ends came to 13 bases. Germline loops: CDR1 ENHRY, CDR2 SYGVKD.

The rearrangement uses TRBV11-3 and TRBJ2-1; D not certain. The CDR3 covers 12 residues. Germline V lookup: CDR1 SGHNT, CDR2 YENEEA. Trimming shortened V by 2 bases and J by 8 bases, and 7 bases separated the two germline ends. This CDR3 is CASSLWPYEQFF. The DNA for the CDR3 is TGTGCCAGCAGCTTATGGCCCTATGAGCAGTTCTTC.

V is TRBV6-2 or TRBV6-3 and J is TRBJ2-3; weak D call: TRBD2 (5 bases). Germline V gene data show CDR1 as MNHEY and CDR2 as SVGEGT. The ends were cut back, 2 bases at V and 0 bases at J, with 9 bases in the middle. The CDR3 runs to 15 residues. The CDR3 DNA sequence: TGTGCCAGCAGTTACGTCGAGCGGAGCACAGATACGCAGTATTTT. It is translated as CASSYVERSTDTQYF.

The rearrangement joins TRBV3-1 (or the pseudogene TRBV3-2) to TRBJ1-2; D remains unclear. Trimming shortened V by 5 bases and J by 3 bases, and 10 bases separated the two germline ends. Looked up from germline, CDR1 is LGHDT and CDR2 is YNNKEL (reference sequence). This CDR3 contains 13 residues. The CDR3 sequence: CASSGEEHYGYTF. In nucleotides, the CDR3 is TGTGCCAGCAGCGGAGAGGAGCACTATGGCTACACCTTC.

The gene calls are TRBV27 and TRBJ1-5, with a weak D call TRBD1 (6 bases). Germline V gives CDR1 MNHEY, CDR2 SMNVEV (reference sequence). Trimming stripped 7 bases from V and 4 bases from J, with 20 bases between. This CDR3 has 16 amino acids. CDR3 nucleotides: TGTGCCAGCAAAAGGGGGGGTGGGACCATAAATCAGCCCCAGCATTTT. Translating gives CASKRGGGTINQPQHF.

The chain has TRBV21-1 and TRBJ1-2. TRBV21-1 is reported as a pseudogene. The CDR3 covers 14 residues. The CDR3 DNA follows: TGTGCCAGCAGCTCGAAGGGGGGGGATAATGGCTACACCTTC. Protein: CASSSKGGDNGYTF.

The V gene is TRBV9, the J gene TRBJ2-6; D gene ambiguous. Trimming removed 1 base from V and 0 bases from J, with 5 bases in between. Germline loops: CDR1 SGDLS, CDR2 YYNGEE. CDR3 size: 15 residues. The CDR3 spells CASSVRSSGANVLTF. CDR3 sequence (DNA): TGTGCCAGCAGCGTACGGTCCTCTGGGGCCAACGTCCTGACTTTC.

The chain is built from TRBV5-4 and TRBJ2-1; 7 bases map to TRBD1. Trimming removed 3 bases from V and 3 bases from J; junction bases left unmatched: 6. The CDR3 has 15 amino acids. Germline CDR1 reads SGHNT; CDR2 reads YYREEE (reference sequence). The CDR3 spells CASSSGQEFYNEQFF. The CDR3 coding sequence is TGTGCCAGCAGCTCCGGACAGGAATTCTACAATGAGCAGTTCTTC. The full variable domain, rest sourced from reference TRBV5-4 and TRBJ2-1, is ETGVTQSPTHLIKTRGQQVTLRCSSQSGHNTVSWYQQALGQGPQFIFQYYREEENGRGNFPPRFSGLQFPNYSSELNVNALELDDSALYLCASSSGQEFYNEQFFGPGTRLTVL.

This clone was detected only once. In DNA form, the CDR3 reads TGTGCCAGCAGTGTTGAGACAGGCTATGGCTACACCTTC. It codes for CASSVETGYGYTF. The chain recombines TRBV2 with TRBJ1-2, with D perhaps matching TRBD1 (6 bases). V was clipped by 4 bases and J by 4 bases, with 10 bases between them. CDR3 length: 13 residues. Germline V gene data show CDR1 as SNHLY and CDR2 as FYNNEI.

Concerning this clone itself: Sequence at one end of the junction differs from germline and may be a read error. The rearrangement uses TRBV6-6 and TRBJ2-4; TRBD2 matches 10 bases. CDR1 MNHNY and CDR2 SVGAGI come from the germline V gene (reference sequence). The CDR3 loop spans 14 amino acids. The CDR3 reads CASSYSNLAGAPSF. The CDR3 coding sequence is TGTGCCAGCAGTTACTCGAATCTAGCGGGGGCCCCCTCCTTC.

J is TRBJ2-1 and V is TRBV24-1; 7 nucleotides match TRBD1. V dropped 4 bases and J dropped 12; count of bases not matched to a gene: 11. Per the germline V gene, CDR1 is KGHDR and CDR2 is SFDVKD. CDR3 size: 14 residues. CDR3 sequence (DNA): TGTGCCACCAGTGACTCACCGGGACAGCTGGGGCAGTTCTTC. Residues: CATSDSPGQLGQFF.

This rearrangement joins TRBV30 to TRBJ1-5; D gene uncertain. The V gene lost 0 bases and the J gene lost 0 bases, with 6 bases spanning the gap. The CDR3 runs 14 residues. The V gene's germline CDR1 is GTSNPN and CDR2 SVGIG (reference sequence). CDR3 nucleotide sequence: TGTGCCTGGAGTGTTTACGGTAGCAATCAGCCCCAGCATTTT. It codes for CAWSVYGSNQPQHF.

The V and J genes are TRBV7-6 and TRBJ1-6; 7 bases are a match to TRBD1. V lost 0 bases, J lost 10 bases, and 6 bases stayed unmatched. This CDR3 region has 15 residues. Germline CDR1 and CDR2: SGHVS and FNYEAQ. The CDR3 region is CASSLALRGLSPLHF. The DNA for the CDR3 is TGTGCCAGCAGCTTAGCGCTAAGGGGGCTATCACCCCTCCACTTT.

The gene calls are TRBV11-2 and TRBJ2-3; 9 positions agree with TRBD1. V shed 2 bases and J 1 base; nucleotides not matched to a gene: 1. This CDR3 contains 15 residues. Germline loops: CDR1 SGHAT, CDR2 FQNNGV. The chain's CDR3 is CASSLYRGRTDTQYF. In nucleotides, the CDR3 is TGTGCCAGCAGCTTATACAGGGGGCGCACAGATACGCAGTATTTT.

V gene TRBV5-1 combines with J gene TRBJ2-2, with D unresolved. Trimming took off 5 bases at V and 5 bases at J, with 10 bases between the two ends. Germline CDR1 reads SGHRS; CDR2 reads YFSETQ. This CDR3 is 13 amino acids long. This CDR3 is CASSSEFTGELFF. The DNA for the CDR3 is TGCGCCAGCAGTTCCGAGTTTACCGGGGAGCTGTTTTTT.

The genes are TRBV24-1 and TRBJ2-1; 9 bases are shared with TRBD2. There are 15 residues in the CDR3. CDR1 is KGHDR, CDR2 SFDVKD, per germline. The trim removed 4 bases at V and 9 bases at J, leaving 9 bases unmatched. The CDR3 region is CATSDLGTSIGEQFF. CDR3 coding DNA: TGTGCCACCAGTGACCTGGGGACTAGCATAGGTGAGCAGTTCTTC.